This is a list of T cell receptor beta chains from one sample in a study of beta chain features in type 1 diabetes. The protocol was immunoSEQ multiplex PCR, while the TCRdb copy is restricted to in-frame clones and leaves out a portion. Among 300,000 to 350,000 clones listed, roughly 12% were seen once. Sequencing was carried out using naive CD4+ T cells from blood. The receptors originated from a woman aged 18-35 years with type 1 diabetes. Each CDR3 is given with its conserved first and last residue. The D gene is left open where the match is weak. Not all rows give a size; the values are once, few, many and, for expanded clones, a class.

CDR3 protein: CASSKRLVWPYEQYF; CDR3 DNA: TGTGCCAGCAGCAAAAGACTAGTTTGGCCCTACGAGCAGTACTTC; D gene: NA; clone size: NA; J gene: TRBJ2-7; V gene: TRBV2
CDR3 protein: CASSINRAGGNTIYF; CDR3 DNA: TGTGCCAGCAGCATAAACAGGGCGGGTGGAAACACCATATATTTT; D gene: NA; clone size: few; J gene: TRBJ1-3; V gene: TRBV7-2
CDR3 protein: CATSRDSSGSGNEQFF; CDR3 DNA: TGTGCCACCAGCAGAGATAGTAGCGGGAGTGGGAATGAGCAGTTCTTC; D gene: TRBD2; clone size: few; J gene: TRBJ2-1; V gene: TRBV15
CDR3 protein: CASSQLAGAHEQFF; CDR3 DNA: TGTGCCAGCAGCCAGCTAGCGGGAGCCCATGAGCAGTTCTTC; D gene: TRBD2; clone size: NA; J gene: TRBJ2-1; V gene: TRBV14
CDR3 protein: CASSFGQAGITEAFF; CDR3 DNA: TGTGCCAGCAGCTTTGGACAGGCGGGTATCACTGAAGCTTTCTTT; D gene: TRBD1; clone size: NA; J gene: TRBJ1-1; V gene: TRBV11-2
CDR3 protein: CASSKTVTTDTQYF; CDR3 DNA: TGTGCCAGCAGTAAGACAGTTACCACAGATACGCAGTATTTT; D gene: NA; clone size: NA; J gene: TRBJ2-3; V gene: TRBV27
CDR3 protein: CAWSHKTGKGDQPQHF; CDR3 DNA: TGTGCCTGGAGTCACAAGACAGGGAAGGGGGATCAGCCCCAGCATTTT; D gene: TRBD1; clone size: few; J gene: TRBJ1-5; V gene: TRBV30
CDR3 protein: CASSLVTLAGGTDTQYF; CDR3 DNA: TGTGCCAGCAGCTTAGTAACGCTAGCGGGAGGGACAGATACGCAGTATTTT; D gene: TRBD2; clone size: NA; J gene: TRBJ2-3; V gene: TRBV11-2
CDR3 protein: CASSPRDRDYGYTF; CDR3 DNA: TGTGCCAGCTCACCGAGGGACAGGGACTATGGCTACACCTTC; D gene: TRBD1; clone size: NA; J gene: TRBJ1-2; V gene: TRBV18
CDR3 protein: CASSPTGEWMNTEAFF; CDR3 DNA: TGTGCCAGCAGCCCCACGGGGGAGTGGATGAACACTGAAGCTTTCTTT; D gene: NA; clone size: NA; J gene: TRBJ1-1; V gene: TRBV7-9
CDR3 protein: CASSFGRSNAFF; CDR3 DNA: TGTGCCAGCAGCTTTGGCCGATCGAACGCTTTCTTT; D gene: NA; clone size: NA; J gene: TRBJ1-1; V gene: TRBV5-4
CDR3 protein: CASKERELYNEQFF; CDR3 DNA: TGTGCCAGCAAGGAGCGGGAGCTCTACAATGAGCAGTTCTTC; D gene: TRBD2; clone size: few; J gene: TRBJ2-1; V gene: TRBV2
CDR3 protein: CASSVGQNPETQYF; CDR3 DNA: TGTGCCAGCAGTGTGGGGCAGAACCCTGAGACCCAGTACTTC; D gene: NA; clone size: NA; J gene: TRBJ2-5; V gene: TRBV6-1
CDR3 protein: CASSSDYPVRETQYF; CDR3 DNA: TGTGCCAGCAGCTCAGATTACCCGGTGCGAGAGACCCAGTACTTC; D gene: NA; clone size: few; J gene: TRBJ2-5; V gene: TRBV11-2
CDR3 protein: CASSEDRARNQPQHF; CDR3 DNA: TGTGCCAGTAGCGAGGACAGGGCCCGCAATCAGCCCCAGCATTTT; D gene: TRBD1; clone size: NA; J gene: TRBJ1-5; V gene: TRBV19
CDR3 protein: CASSVSGSGTDTQYF; CDR3 DNA: TGTGCCAGTAGTGTTAGCGGGAGTGGCACAGATACGCAGTATTTT; D gene: TRBD2; clone size: few; J gene: TRBJ2-3; V gene: TRBV19
CDR3 protein: CASSWDRGREPQHF; CDR3 DNA: TGTGCCAGCAGCTGGGACAGGGGGCGGGAGCCCCAGCATTTT; D gene: TRBD1; clone size: once; J gene: TRBJ1-5; V gene: TRBV2
CDR3 protein: CASSPIPGQAAAAFF; CDR3 DNA: TGTGCCAGCAGCCCAATTCCCGGACAGGCGGCTGCAGCTTTCTTT; D gene: TRBD1; clone size: few; J gene: TRBJ1-1; V gene: TRBV11-2
CDR3 protein: CASSLGGQARSYEQYF; CDR3 DNA: TGCGCCAGCAGCTTGGGGGGACAGGCTAGGTCCTACGAGCAGTACTTC; D gene: TRBD1; clone size: NA; J gene: TRBJ2-7; V gene: TRBV5-1
CDR3 protein: CASRTNTEAFF; CDR3 DNA: TGTGCCAGCAGGACTAACACTGAAGCTTTCTTT; D gene: NA; clone size: few; J gene: TRBJ1-1; V gene: TRBV11-3
CDR3 protein: CASSSPGQGPNTGELFF; CDR3 DNA: TGTGCCAGCAGTTCACCCGGACAGGGGCCGAACACCGGGGAGCTGTTTTTT; D gene: TRBD1; clone size: NA; J gene: TRBJ2-2; V gene: TRBV28
CDR3 protein: CASSPLGPYNEQFF; CDR3 DNA: TGTGCCAGCAGCCCCCTTGGGCCTTATAATGAGCAGTTCTTC; D gene: NA; clone size: NA; J gene: TRBJ2-1; V gene: TRBV7-9
CDR3 protein: CSVRRGGEETQYF; CDR3 DNA: TGCAGCGTTCGTAGGGGAGGGGAGGAGACCCAGTACTTC; D gene: TRBD2; clone size: NA; J gene: TRBJ2-5; V gene: TRBV29-1
CDR3 protein: CAISKGLAGADTGELFF; CDR3 DNA: TGTGCCATCAGTAAGGGGCTAGCGGGAGCCGACACCGGGGAGCTGTTTTTT; D gene: TRBD2; clone size: NA; J gene: TRBJ2-2; V gene: TRBV10-3
CDR3 protein: CASSLGGLSSYEQYF; CDR3 DNA: TGCGCCAGCAGCTTGGGGGGACTGAGCTCCTACGAGCAGTACTTC; D gene: NA; clone size: few; J gene: TRBJ2-7; V gene: TRBV5-1